These 4 T cell receptor beta chains originate from one sample sequenced in a study of T cell responses to AZD1222 COVID-19 vaccine. The method was immunoSEQ multiplex PCR; TCRdb's version includes in-frame clones alone and lacks a portion of them. Seen here are fewer than 150,000 clones, more than 85% observed once, and the top ten hold roughly 7.1%. Sequenced material: peripheral blood, taken 28 days after the second AZD1222 dose. The receptor set was obtained from an adult who received the AZD1222 COVID-19 vaccine.

The chain recombines TRBV5-1 with TRBJ2-1, with 11 bases aligning to TRBD2. This CDR3 is built from 15 residues. Germline loops: CDR1 SGHRS, CDR2 YFSETQ. V dropped 3 bases and J dropped 3; count of bases not matched to a gene: 2. CDR3 sequence reads: CASSSGLAVYNEQFF. The CDR3 DNA sequence: TGCGCCAGCAGCTCGGGACTAGCGGTCTACAATGAGCAGTTCTTC.

The V gene is TRBV5-4, the J gene TRBJ1-1; D is uncertain. This CDR3 contains 15 residues. V was cut by 4 bases and J by 3 bases, with 16 bases left in between. Germline CDR1 reads SGHNT; CDR2 reads YYREEE (reference sequence). CDR3 sequence reads: CASSPTLRRDTEAFF. For the CDR3, the DNA is TGTGCCAGCAGCCCTACCCTAAGGCGGGACACTGAAGCTTTCTTT.

This chain links TRBV7-2 with TRBJ1-3, with 8 nucleotides matching TRBD1. CDR1 is SGHTA, CDR2 FQGNSA, per germline. V lost 2 bases to trimming and J lost 7 bases; unmatched junction nucleotides: 7. This CDR3 contains 15 residues. The CDR3 DNA reads as TGTGCCAGCAGCTTATTGACAGGGGCGGGGAACACCATATATTTT. Protein: CASSLLTGAGNTIYF.

The chain couples TRBV7-2 to TRBJ1-3; 8 bases line up with TRBD1. The V segment lost 6 bases and the J segment 2 bases; nucleotides outside the gene matches: 12. CDR3 length: 17 residues. CDR1 and CDR2 (germline): SGHTA, FQGNSA. The DNA for the CDR3 is TGTGCCAGCAGGTTACTGGACAGGGATGGAACTGGAAACACCATATATTTT. Its translation is CASRLLDRDGTGNTIYF.